The 22 T cell receptor beta chains below all came from one sample that was sequenced in a study of Graves' ophthalmopathy and Graves' hyperthyroidism. RNA transcripts served as template for amplifying TCR beta CDR3 sequences. The authors performed first-round RT-PCR with HTBI primers and then a second-round multiplex PCR. TCRdb itself ran the multiplex PCR reads through MiXCR, one entry per CDR3 protein. The sample carries 200,000 to 250,000 distinct CDR3 sequences, approximately 42% recorded once. The specimen sequenced was peripheral blood. The receptors stem from an adult man with Graves' ophthalmopathy.

This clonotype was seen only a few times. This chain links TRBV10-2 with TRBJ2-7; tentative D call: TRBD2 (5 bases). Germline V gives CDR1 WSHSY, CDR2 SAAADI. The CDR3 length is 14 residues. Deletions cut 7 bases from V and 4 bases from J, with 17 bases between. CDR3 coding DNA: TGCGCCAGCACCCACGTGTCTAGCCCTTACGAGCAGTACTTC. As protein: CASTHVSSPYEQYF.

The rearrangement joins TRBV7-2 to TRBJ2-3; tentatively, D is TRBD2 (6 bases). Germline loops: CDR1 SGHTA, CDR2 FQGNSA. This CDR3 is 15 amino acids long. V was shortened by 4 bases and J by 2 bases, with 13 bases between the two germline ends. The CDR3 bases are TGTGCCAGCAGCTCCGCCGGGACTGTCACAGATACGCAGTATTTT. It specifies CASSSAGTVTDTQYF. Variable domain in full (rest from reference TRBV7-2 and TRBJ2-3): GAGVSQSPSNKVTEKGKDVELRCDPISGHTALYWYRQSLGQGLEFLIYFQGNSAPDKSGLPSDRFSAERTGGSVSTLTIQRTQQEDSAVYLCASSSAGTVTDTQYFGPGTRLTVL.

This clonotype was observed a single time. This chain connects TRBV5-6 to TRBJ2-7; no firm D call. Germline CDR1 and CDR2: SGHDT and YYEEEE. The CDR3 is 13 residues long. The germline V and J ends were trimmed by 1 base and 3 bases, with 8 bases remaining between them. This CDR3 is CASSLSVFYEQYF. The CDR3 coding sequence is TGTGCCAGCAGCTTGTCAGTCTTCTACGAGCAGTACTTC.

The chain combines TRBV19 with TRBJ1-2; D call uncertain. Germline loops: CDR1 LNHDA, CDR2 SQIVND (reference sequence). The CDR3 totals 14 residues. The V and J ends lost 7 bases and 2 bases respectively, with 14 bases between them. CDR3 protein: CASTSSYENYGYTF. The CDR3 DNA follows: TGTGCCAGTACGTCCAGCTATGAGAACTATGGCTACACCTTC.

V is TRBV20-1 and J is TRBJ2-7; D may be TRBD2 (5 bases). The CDR3 extends over 13 amino acids. The germline V gene encodes CDR1 DFQATT and CDR2 SNEGSKA (reference sequence). Trimming left V 0 bases short and J 4 bases short, with 10 bases between. The CDR3 region is CSAREAGGYEQYF. CDR3 bases: TGCAGTGCTAGAGAGGCGGGTGGGTACGAGCAGTACTTC.

J is TRBJ2-6 and V is TRBV28; possibly TRBD1 or TRBD2 for D (5 bases each). Germline CDR1 MDHEN, CDR2 SYDVKM. This CDR3 has 13 amino acids. With 3 bases removed from V and 18 bases from J, the gap between germline ends came to 18 bases. The CDR3 bases are TGTGCCAGCAGTTTGGGGACCCGGAGTCCCTCGACTTTC. Its translation is CASSLGTRSPSTF.

This clonotype was picked up a small number of times. This chain joins TRBV12-3 or TRBV12-4 and TRBJ1-1, with a tentative D call TRBD1 (6 bases). CDR3 length equals 14 residues. Trimming stripped 3 bases from V and 11 bases from J, with 19 bases between. The CDR3 sequence is CASSLGGGNRAAFF. Written as DNA, the CDR3 is TGTGCCAGCAGTTTGGGGGGGGGTAACAGGGCCGCTTTCTTT.

This clonotype was observed a few times. The chain has TRBV19 and TRBJ1-1; weak D call: TRBD1 (5 bases). The germline gives CDR1 LNHDA, CDR2 SQIVND (reference sequence). V lost 4 bases and J lost 5, with 8 bases in between. CDR3 length: 12 residues. The CDR3 spells CASSNRLTEAFF. The CDR3 DNA reads as TGTGCCAGTAGTAACAGGTTAACTGAAGCTTTCTTT. The variable domain in full, with the rest retrieved from reference TRBV19 and TRBJ1-1, is DGGITQSPKYLFRKEGQNVTLSCEQNLNHDAMYWYRQDPGQGLRLIYYSQIVNDFQKGDIAEGYSVSREKKESFPLTVTSAQKNPTAFYLCASSNRLTEAFFGQGTRLTVV.

This chain links TRBV5-5 with TRBJ1-2; D possibly corresponds to TRBD1 (5 bases). The CDR3 is 14 amino acids. Per the germline V gene, CDR1 is SGHKS and CDR2 is YYEKEE (reference sequence). The ends were cut back, 5 bases at V and 7 bases at J, with 18 bases in the middle. The CDR3 loop is CASSWTTQLGGYTF. The CDR3 DNA follows: TGTGCCAGCAGTTGGACAACCCAATTGGGTGGCTACACCTTC.

V usage is TRBV12-3 or TRBV12-4 and J usage is TRBJ1-1, with D hard to call. V was pared by 6 bases and J by 1 base, with 12 bases between. The length of the CDR3 is 14 residues. CDR3 bases: TGTGCCAGCAGCGGTGGAGGGCAGAACACTGAAGCTTTCTTT. This codes for CASSGGGQNTEAFF.

This clonotype has just a few counts. The V and J genes are TRBV2 and TRBJ2-5; TRBD2 aligns across 8 bases. The ends lost 7 bases at V and 1 base at J; junction bases unmatched: 20. The CDR3 extends over 19 amino acids. Germline V gene lookup returns CDR1 SNHLY and CDR2 FYNNEI. CDR3: CASTLTAGVLRLRQETQYF. Here the CDR3 DNA reads TGTGCCAGCACCCTGACAGCGGGGGTGTTACGATTACGCCAAGAGACCCAGTACTTC. The variable domain in full, completed from reference TRBV2 and TRBJ2-5, reads EPEVTQTPSHQVTQMGQEVILRCVPISNHLYFYWYRQILGQKVEFLVSFYNNEISEKSEIFDDQFSVERPDGSNFTLKIRSTKLEDSAMYFCASTLTAGVLRLRQETQYFGPGTRLLVL.

As DNA, the CDR3 is TGTGCCAGCAGCTTCACACCCGGGACACACTCCTACGAGCAGTACTTC. Its translation is CASSFTPGTHSYEQYF. The J gene is TRBJ2-7, the V gene TRBV7-2; perhaps TRBD1 as D (6 bases). The V and J ends lost 3 bases and 0 bases respectively, with 15 bases between them. Germline V gene lookup returns CDR1 SGHTA and CDR2 FQGNSA. The length of the CDR3 is 16 residues. Together with reference TRBV7-2 and TRBJ2-7, the CDR3 gives the full variable domain: GAGVSQSPSNKVTEKGKDVELRCDPISGHTALYWYRQSLGQGLEFLIYFQGNSAPDKSGLPSDRFSAERTGGSVSTLTIQRTQQEDSAVYLCASSFTPGTHSYEQYFGPGTRLTVT.

This clonotype was observed at least ten times. The chain uses TRBV15 and TRBJ2-7; 7 nucleotides match TRBD2. The CDR3 is 14 residues long. From germline, CDR1 is LNHNV and CDR2 YYDKDF (reference sequence). Trimming cost V 0 bases and J 4 bases; bases outside gene matches: 3. The CDR3 region has the DNA TGTGCCACCAGCAGAGAGGGGGGAGGGTACGAGCAGTACTTC. Protein: CATSREGGGYEQYF.

Worth noting for this clonotype: An end of the junction does not agree with germline; a read error may underlie this. This chain connects TRBV29-1 to TRBJ2-7; D possibly corresponds to TRBD2 (5 bases). The germline gives CDR1 SQVTM, CDR2 ANQGSEA. The CDR3 runs 11 residues. CDR3 sequence: CSAERGYEQYF. The CDR3 DNA follows: TGCAGCGCTGAACGGGGTTACGAGCAGTACTTC.

The table lists this clonotype with a few counts. Germline and junction disagree at one end, which may indicate a read error. The V and J genes are TRBV5-1 and TRBJ1-5; D gene unclear. Per the germline V gene, CDR1 is SGHRS and CDR2 is YFSETQ. This CDR3 region has 14 residues. The CDR3 loop is CASSGRQAGQPQHF. CDR3 nucleotide sequence: TGTGCCAGCAGCGGCAGGCAGGCTGGACAGCCCCAGCATTTT.

A few counts support this clonotype. The chain recombines TRBV15 with TRBJ2-5, with a possible D match to TRBD2 (6 bases). This CDR3 region has 15 residues. CDR1 is LNHNV, CDR2 YYDKDF, per germline (reference sequence). Between the trimmed V and J ends, which lost 0 bases and 5 bases, there was a span of 13 bases. CDR3 sequence: CATSREPYGGETQYF. In DNA form, the CDR3 reads TGTGCCACCAGCAGAGAACCCTATGGGGGGGAGACCCAGTACTTC.

This clonotype was picked up a small number of times. The V call is TRBV2, the J call TRBJ2-2, with 8 bases matching TRBD1. CDR1 SNHLY and CDR2 FYNNEI come from the germline V gene. CDR3 length: 17 amino acids. V trimming: 0 bases; J trimming: 5 bases; junction bases outside the gene matches: 8. Here the CDR3 reads CASSEALLRTGTGELFF. In DNA, the CDR3 is TGTGCCAGCAGTGAAGCACTCCTCAGGACAGGGACCGGGGAGCTGTTTTTT.

V and J are TRBV20-1 and TRBJ2-7; 13 bases fit TRBD2. J gave up 7 bases and V 6 bases, and 9 bases lay outside the gene matches. The CDR3 extends over 14 amino acids. In germline, CDR1 is DFQATT, CDR2 SNEGSKA (reference sequence). The CDR3 coding sequence is TGCAGTGCCTCCGGGACTAGCGGGATTTGGGAGCAGTACTTC. This gives the protein CSASGTSGIWEQYF.

This sequence joins TRBV20-1 and TRBJ2-3; D may be TRBD2 (6 bases). Germline V gene data show CDR1 as DFQATT and CDR2 as SNEGSKA (reference sequence). The V and J ends lost 0 bases and 4 bases respectively, with 14 bases between them. The CDR3 runs 15 residues. CDR3 in amino acids: CSARDMRGGADTQYF. The CDR3 DNA follows: TGCAGTGCTAGAGATATGCGGGGCGGGGCAGATACGCAGTATTTT.

The chain employs TRBV2 and TRBJ2-2; 7 positions agree with TRBD2. CDR1 is SNHLY, CDR2 FYNNEI, per germline. Trimming removed 5 bases from V and 0 bases from J; junction bases left unmatched: 6. The length of the CDR3 is 16 residues. DNA of the CDR3: TGTGCCAGCAGTTTGTTCCTAGCGGCGAACACCGGGGAGCTGTTTTTT. Its protein product is CASSLFLAANTGELFF.

V gene TRBV7-2 combines with J gene TRBJ2-2, with D unclear. The germline V gene has CDR1 SGHTA and CDR2 FQGNSA. Trimming pared 5 bases from V and 5 bases from J, leaving 12 bases between. CDR3 length equals 14 residues. For the CDR3, the DNA is TGTGCCAGCAGCCCCAGCACGGTAACCGGGGAGCTGTTTTTT. As protein: CASSPSTVTGELFF. The whole variable domain, remainder taken from reference TRBV7-2 and TRBJ2-2, is GAGVSQSPSNKVTEKGKDVELRCDPISGHTALYWYRQSLGQGLEFLIYFQGNSAPDKSGLPSDRFSAERTGGSVSTLTIQRTQQEDSAVYLCASSPSTVTGELFFGEGSRLTVL.

The V and J genes are TRBV10-3 and TRBJ2-2; D is unresolved. This CDR3 has 13 amino acids. Looked up from germline, CDR1 is ENHRY and CDR2 is SYGVKD. The V end was cut by 2 bases, the J end by 2 bases, with 3 bases between. DNA for the CDR3: TGTGCCATCAGTGAGGGAAACACCGGGGAGCTGTTTTTT. Protein sequence: CAISEGNTGELFF.